The clone carrying this T cell receptor beta chain was detected only once. This specimen belongs to a study of blood T cell repertoires in COVID-19. Across the whole study: Italy, Spain and the United States were the sources of the convalescent and acute COVID-19 samples.

The ends were cut back, 8 bases at V and 5 bases at J, with 12 bases in the middle. This CDR3 has 12 residues. The V gene's germline CDR1 is SNHLY and CDR2 FYNNEI. Profiled with immunoSEQ multiplex PCR; TCRdb holds only in-frame clones, not every one. The table records about 350,000 clones, roughly 87% of them present only once. The specimen sequenced was PBMCs or T cells enriched from blood (not recorded which). The source is a woman aged 25-40 years who had recovered from COVID-19. The V and J genes are TRBV2 and TRBJ1-2, with a weak D call TRBD1 (5 bases). In DNA form, the CDR3 reads TGTGCCAGCGGGGAAGACAGTTATGGCTACACCTTC. Its protein product is CASGEDSYGYTF.